Listed here is a single TCR beta chain. Its target is unknown. This sample is part of a study of Ad26.COV2.S vaccination and SARS-CoV-2 variants. Study-wide context: Within the COV1001 Ad26.COV2.S trial arm, the donor was enrolled. In the study, Ad26.COV2.S was injected intramuscularly once, or twice 56 days apart.

Regarding treatment: around 19 received Ad26.COV2.S at low or high dose, single or two shots; several received placebo; per-sample allocation not given. Collection of samples fell on day 63 after the first vaccine or placebo injection. The study's findings and limits: The authors reported substantial breadth in spike-specific CD8+ and CD4+ T cell responses after vaccination.

Libraries were prepared by immunoSEQ multiplex PCR; TCRdb keeps only in-frame clonotypes and omits some of them. The profile shows about 420,000 clones, approximately 90% of them singletons. The clonotype comes from a person aged 18-65 years who received the Ad26.COV2.S COVID-19 vaccine or a placebo. This specimen was peripheral blood, taken in a trial of Ad26.COV2.S vaccine versus placebo.

As DNA, the CDR3 is TGTGCCAGCAGCTTGACAGGGGGTTTCACAGATACGCAGTATTTT. The encoded protein is CASSLTGGFTDTQYF. The rearrangement uses TRBV5-8 and TRBJ2-3; 8 bases are shared with TRBD1. The ends lost 1 base at V and 2 bases at J; junction bases unmatched: 3. This CDR3 contains 15 residues. Germline loops: CDR1 SGHTS, CDR2 YDEGEE.